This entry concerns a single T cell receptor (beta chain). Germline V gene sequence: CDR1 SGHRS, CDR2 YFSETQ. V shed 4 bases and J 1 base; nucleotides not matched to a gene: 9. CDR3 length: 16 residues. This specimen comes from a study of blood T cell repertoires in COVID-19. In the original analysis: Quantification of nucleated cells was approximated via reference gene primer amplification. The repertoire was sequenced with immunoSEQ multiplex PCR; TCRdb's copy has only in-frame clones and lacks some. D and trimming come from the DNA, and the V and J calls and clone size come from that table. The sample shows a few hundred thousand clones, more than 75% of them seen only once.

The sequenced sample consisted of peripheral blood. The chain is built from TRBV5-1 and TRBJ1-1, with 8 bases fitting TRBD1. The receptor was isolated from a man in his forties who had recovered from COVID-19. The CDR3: CASSTGQGPENTEAFF. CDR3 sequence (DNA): TGCGCCAGCAGCACCGGACAGGGCCCTGAGAACACTGAAGCTTTCTTT. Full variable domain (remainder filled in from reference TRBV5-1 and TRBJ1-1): KAGVTQTPRYLIKTRGQQVTLSCSPISGHRSVSWYQQTPGQGLQFLFEYFSETQRNKGNFPGRFSGRQFSNSRSEMNVSTLELGDSALYLCASSTGQGPENTEAFFGQGTRLTVV.